These 7 T cell receptor beta chains were sequenced from one sample in a study of radiation and T cells in renal cell carcinoma. The assay was immunoSEQ multiplex PCR, and TCRdb's table has in-frame clones only and misses some. The table lists 140,000 or so clones, about 88% of them singletons. Described time point: baseline pretreatment blood. Treatment given: 15 Gy SBRT to primary tumor, nephrectomy 4 weeks later. Sequences were derived from blood, sampled from a patient whose treatment included radiotherapy and nephrectomy. All receptors derive from a woman aged 45-59 years with renal cell carcinoma.

The rearrangement links TRBV9 to TRBJ2-1; D gene uncertain. The V gene lost 0 bases and the J gene lost 3 bases, with 1 base spanning the gap. CDR3 length equals 12 residues. Germline V gene sequence: CDR1 SGDLS, CDR2 YYNGEE. The CDR3 region is CASSVGYNEQFF. The DNA for the CDR3 is TGTGCCAGCAGCGTAGGCTACAATGAGCAGTTCTTC.

The V call is TRBV7-8, the J call TRBJ2-3; the D is unclear. The CDR3 is 14 residues long. Germline loops: CDR1 SGHVS, CDR2 FQNEAQ. V dropped 5 bases and J dropped 4 bases, with 13 bases sitting between them. The CDR3 DNA follows: TGTGCCAGCAGCGTCGAAGCGTGGGCAGATACGCAGTATTTT. Translating gives CASSVEAWADTQYF.

The CDR3 spells CASTLGGQANYGYTF. The CDR3 DNA sequence: TGCGCCAGCACCTTAGGGGGGCAAGCTAACTATGGCTACACCTTC. The rearrangement joins TRBV5-1 to TRBJ1-2; a possible D gene is TRBD1 (6 bases). This CDR3 is 15 amino acids long. Germline V lookup: CDR1 SGHRS, CDR2 YFSETQ. V was trimmed by 6 bases and J by 0 bases, leaving 15 bases between them.

The rearrangement links TRBV14 to TRBJ2-1; no firm D call. The germline V gene has CDR1 SGHDN and CDR2 FVKESK. Trimming removed 4 bases from V and 8 bases from J, with 12 bases in between. The CDR3 totals 13 residues. The CDR3 sequence: CASSRNQSHEQFF. For the CDR3, the DNA is TGTGCCAGCAGCCGCAACCAATCCCATGAGCAGTTCTTC.

The J gene is TRBJ2-3, the V gene TRBV9, with unresolved D. The germline V gene has CDR1 SGDLS and CDR2 YYNGEE. The CDR3 extends over 14 amino acids. V lost 4 bases, J lost 3 bases, and 12 bases lay in between. This CDR3 reads CASSIESVTDTQYF. CDR3 in DNA: TGTGCCAGCAGCATCGAATCTGTTACAGATACGCAGTATTTT.

The CDR3 sequence: CASSQLGLSLETQYF. CDR3 nucleotides: TGCGCCAGCAGCCAACTGGGCCTATCTTTGGAGACCCAGTACTTC. This rearrangement joins TRBV4-1 to TRBJ2-5, with D unresolved. The germline V and J ends were trimmed by 2 bases and 5 bases, with 15 bases remaining between them. The V gene's germline CDR1 is MGHRA and CDR2 YSYEKL. The CDR3 runs 15 residues.

V and J are TRBV4-3 and TRBJ2-5, with 11 bases fitting TRBD2. V was clipped by 4 bases and J by 1 base; unmatched bases: 2. The CDR3 contains 15 residues. Germline V gene data show CDR1 as LGHNA and CDR2 as YSLEER. The CDR3 sequence is CASSPGTSGQETQYF. The CDR3 DNA sequence: TGCGCCAGCAGCCCCGGGACTAGCGGCCAAGAGACCCAGTACTTC.